The T cell receptor (beta chain) described here comes from a study of T cell responses to AZD1222 COVID-19 vaccine. This CDR3 comprises 14 residues. Losses at the gene ends were 0 bases for V and 7 bases for J; bases not matched to a gene: 5. From germline, CDR1 is SGHTA and CDR2 FQGNSA. Generated by immunoSEQ multiplex PCR, the TCRdb table keeps only in-frame clones and is missing some. This sample has around 84,000 clones; 80% to 90% occur once, and the top ten carry over 9%. The chain couples TRBV7-2 to TRBJ1-2, with 7 bases lining up with TRBD1. The sequenced sample was peripheral blood, obtained on day 0 of MenACWY control vaccination. This TCR was sampled from an adult in good health. The CDR3 loop is CASSLAGTEIGYTF. The CDR3 DNA reads TGTGCCAGCAGCTTAGCAGGGACAGAAATTGGCTACACCTTC.